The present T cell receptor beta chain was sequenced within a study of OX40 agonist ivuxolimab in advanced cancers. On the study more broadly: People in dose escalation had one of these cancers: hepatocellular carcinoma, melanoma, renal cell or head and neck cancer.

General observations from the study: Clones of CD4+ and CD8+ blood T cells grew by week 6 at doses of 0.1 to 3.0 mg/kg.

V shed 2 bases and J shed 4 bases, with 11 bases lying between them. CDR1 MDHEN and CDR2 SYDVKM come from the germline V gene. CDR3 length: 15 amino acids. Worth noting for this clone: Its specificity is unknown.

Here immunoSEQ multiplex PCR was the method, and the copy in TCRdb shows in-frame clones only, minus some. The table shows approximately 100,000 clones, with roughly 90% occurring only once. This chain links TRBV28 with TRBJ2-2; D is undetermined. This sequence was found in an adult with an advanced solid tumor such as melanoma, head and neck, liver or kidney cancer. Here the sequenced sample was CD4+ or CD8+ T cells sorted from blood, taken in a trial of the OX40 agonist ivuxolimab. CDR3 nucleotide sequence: TGTGCCAGCAGTTTACCCCCCAGATTCACCGGGGAGCTGTTTTTT. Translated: CASSLPPRFTGELFF.